Listed below are T cell receptor beta chains from one sample, sequenced in a study of blood T cells in healthy people across ages. From the 5' RACE reads, TCRdb called clonotypes with MiXCR, one entry per CDR3 protein. The sample carries 1.6 million or so distinct CDR3 sequences, around 35% recorded once. The sequencing sample was made of blood. All receptors derive from a woman aged 25-40 years in good health. Both conserved end residues are part of each CDR3. A D gene is named only where the DNA matches it firmly. Clone size is not always given. Where it is, it says once, few, many or a class for expanded clones.

d_gene: TRBD1; abundance: NA; j_gene: TRBJ2-5; v_gene: TRBV20-1; CDR3aa: CSASWGTGLGESQYF; CDR3nt: TGCAGTGCTAGCTGGGGGACAGGGCTGGGGGAGTCCCAGTACTTC
d_gene: NA; abundance: NA; j_gene: TRBJ2-1; v_gene: TRBV27; CDR3aa: CASSLDSQSSYNEQFF; CDR3nt: TGTGCCAGCAGTTTAGACAGCCAGAGCTCCTACAATGAGCAGTTCTTC
d_gene: NA; abundance: NA; j_gene: TRBJ2-7; v_gene: TRBV15; CDR3aa: CATSEAGEQYF; CDR3nt: TGTGCCACCAGCGAGGCGGGTGAGCAGTACTTC
d_gene: TRBD2; abundance: NA; j_gene: TRBJ2-1; v_gene: TRBV10-3; CDR3aa: CAINESSSGGVNEQFF; CDR3nt: TGTGCCATCAATGAGTCGTCTAGCGGGGGGGTGAATGAGCAGTTCTTC
d_gene: NA; abundance: few; j_gene: TRBJ2-2; v_gene: TRBV12-3/TRBV12-4; CDR3aa: CASSLRAEITGELFF; CDR3nt: TGTGCCAGCAGTTTACGAGCGGAGATCACCGGGGAGCTGTTTTTT
d_gene: TRBD2; abundance: few; j_gene: TRBJ2-2; v_gene: TRBV5-1; CDR3aa: CASSSASGDTGELFF; CDR3nt: TGCGCCAGCAGCTCGGCTAGCGGAGACACCGGGGAGCTGTTTTTT
d_gene: NA; abundance: few; j_gene: TRBJ2-2; v_gene: TRBV5-1; CDR3aa: CASSETMPGGRDTGELFF; CDR3nt: TGCGCCAGCAGCGAAACTATGCCTGGGGGGCGCGACACCGGGGAGCTGTTTTTT
d_gene: NA; abundance: NA; j_gene: TRBJ2-7; v_gene: TRBV12-3/TRBV12-4; CDR3aa: CASSFFDSDYEQYF; CDR3nt: TGTGCCAGCAGTTTTTTTGACTCCGACTACGAGCAGTACTTC
d_gene: TRBD2; abundance: many; j_gene: TRBJ2-3; v_gene: TRBV20-1; CDR3aa: CSAPPAGAGGPDPTDTQYF; CDR3nt: TGCAGTGCTCCTCCCGCGGGGGCGGGGGGGCCGGACCCCACAGATACGCAGTATTTT
d_gene: TRBD1; abundance: NA; j_gene: TRBJ1-5; v_gene: TRBV28; CDR3aa: CASSRAGGWGIRNQPQHF; CDR3nt: TGTGCCAGCAGTAGGGCAGGGGGTTGGGGAATTCGCAATCAGCCCCAGCATTTT
d_gene: TRBD2; abundance: NA; j_gene: TRBJ2-2; v_gene: TRBV7-2; CDR3aa: CASSPVAGITGELFF; CDR3nt: TGTGCCAGCAGCCCAGTAGCGGGAATCACCGGGGAGCTGTTTTTT
d_gene: NA; abundance: NA; j_gene: TRBJ1-2; v_gene: TRBV12-3/TRBV12-4; CDR3aa: CASSFPTVGVSGYTF; CDR3nt: TGTGCCAGCAGTTTCCCTACAGTGGGGGTTAGTGGCTACACCTTC
d_gene: NA; abundance: once; j_gene: TRBJ1-1; v_gene: TRBV7-2; CDR3aa: CASSLAETPRTRTEAFF; CDR3nt: TGTGCCAGCAGCTTAGCCGAGACGCCCCGAACGCGCACTGAAGCTTTCTTT
d_gene: NA; abundance: few; j_gene: TRBJ2-7; v_gene: TRBV6-6; CDR3aa: CASKGTSSPSPDEQYF; CDR3nt: TGTGCCAGCAAAGGTACGAGCAGTCCCTCGCCGGACGAGCAGTACTTC
d_gene: NA; abundance: few; j_gene: TRBJ1-1; v_gene: TRBV28; CDR3aa: CASSLWVRSGTEAFF; CDR3nt: TGTGCCAGCAGTTTATGGGTCAGGTCAGGGACTGAAGCTTTCTTT
d_gene: TRBD2; abundance: few; j_gene: TRBJ2-7; v_gene: TRBV20-1; CDR3aa: CSAREDALGLAGAYEQYF; CDR3nt: TGCAGTGCTAGAGAAGACGCGTTAGGGCTAGCGGGAGCCTACGAGCAGTACTTC
d_gene: TRBD1; abundance: few; j_gene: TRBJ2-7; v_gene: TRBV20-1; CDR3aa: CSARGTGITYEQYF; CDR3nt: TGCAGTGCTAGAGGGACAGGGATAACCTACGAGCAGTACTTC
d_gene: TRBD1; abundance: NA; j_gene: TRBJ1-5; v_gene: TRBV6-7; CDR3aa: CASSNHGTGHFSPQHF; CDR3nt: TGTGCCAGCAGTAACCATGGGACAGGCCACTTTAGCCCCCAGCATTTT
d_gene: NA; abundance: NA; j_gene: TRBJ1-1; v_gene: TRBV4-2; CDR3aa: CASSQEDSGVTEAFF; CDR3nt: TGTGCCAGCAGCCAAGAAGACTCGGGGGTGACTGAAGCTTTCTTT
d_gene: TRBD1; abundance: NA; j_gene: TRBJ1-1; v_gene: TRBV7-9; CDR3aa: CASSYGTVTEAFF; CDR3nt: TGTGCCAGCAGCTACGGGACAGTCACTGAAGCTTTCTTT
d_gene: NA; abundance: NA; j_gene: TRBJ2-7; v_gene: TRBV7-3; CDR3aa: CASSRQLSGEQYF; CDR3nt: TGTGCCAGCAGCCGACAGCTCTCCGGCGAGCAGTACTTC
d_gene: NA; abundance: NA; j_gene: TRBJ2-3; v_gene: TRBV4-1; CDR3aa: CASSQQWRQTITDTQYF; CDR3nt: TGCGCCAGCAGCCAACAGTGGAGGCAAACTATCACAGATACGCAGTATTTT
d_gene: NA; abundance: NA; j_gene: TRBJ1-1; v_gene: TRBV30; CDR3aa: CAWTGDSTYTEAFF; CDR3nt: TGTGCCTGGACCGGTGACAGCACCTACACTGAAGCTTTCTTT
d_gene: TRBD2; abundance: NA; j_gene: TRBJ2-3; v_gene: TRBV12-3/TRBV12-4; CDR3aa: CASSPEVGGGVFTDTQYF; CDR3nt: TGTGCCAGCAGCCCCGAGGTTGGCGGGGGGGTATTTACAGATACGCAGTATTTT
d_gene: NA; abundance: NA; j_gene: TRBJ2-2; v_gene: TRBV5-1; CDR3aa: CASSPDYNTGELFF; CDR3nt: TGCGCCAGCAGCCCGGACTACAACACCGGGGAGCTGTTTTTT
d_gene: TRBD2; abundance: NA; j_gene: TRBJ2-7; v_gene: TRBV18; CDR3aa: CASSPVSGGIYEQYF; CDR3nt: TGTGCCAGCTCACCAGTTAGCGGGGGGATCTACGAGCAGTACTTC
d_gene: NA; abundance: NA; j_gene: TRBJ2-1; v_gene: TRBV7-6; CDR3aa: CASSLAEGAGSFTDEQFF; CDR3nt: TGTGCCAGCAGCTTAGCGGAGGGGGCGGGATCCTTTACGGATGAGCAGTTCTTC
d_gene: TRBD1; abundance: NA; j_gene: TRBJ2-5; v_gene: TRBV20-1; CDR3aa: CSAARDRDLTAQYF; CDR3nt: TGCAGTGCTGCCCGGGACAGGGACCTCACGGCCCAGTACTTC
d_gene: TRBD1; abundance: NA; j_gene: TRBJ1-5; v_gene: TRBV30; CDR3aa: CAWSRTGGGWPQHF; CDR3nt: TGTGCCTGGAGCCGGACAGGGGGCGGCTGGCCCCAGCATTTT
d_gene: NA; abundance: few; j_gene: TRBJ2-2; v_gene: TRBV3-1; CDR3aa: CASSQRGAGTGELFF; CDR3nt: TGTGCCAGCAGCCAACGGGGGGCGGGTACCGGGGAGCTGTTTTTT
d_gene: TRBD2; abundance: NA; j_gene: TRBJ2-1; v_gene: TRBV12-3/TRBV12-4; CDR3aa: CASESAGAYSYNEQFF; CDR3nt: TGTGCCAGCGAATCAGCGGGAGCCTACTCCTACAATGAGCAGTTCTTC
d_gene: NA; abundance: NA; j_gene: TRBJ2-6; v_gene: TRBV5-1; CDR3aa: CASSLAGSVGTNVLTF; CDR3nt: TGCGCCAGCAGCTTGGCTGGGTCAGTTGGGACCAACGTCCTGACTTTC
d_gene: NA; abundance: many; j_gene: TRBJ1-6; v_gene: TRBV4-1; CDR3aa: CASSQGSEYSPLHF; CDR3nt: TGCGCCAGCAGCCAAGGTTCGGAATATTCACCCCTCCACTTT
d_gene: NA; abundance: NA; j_gene: TRBJ1-2; v_gene: TRBV20-1; CDR3aa: CSARAKGTATYNYGYTF; CDR3nt: TGCAGTGCTAGAGCTAAAGGGACCGCCACTTATAACTATGGCTACACCTTC
d_gene: TRBD1; abundance: NA; j_gene: TRBJ2-1; v_gene: TRBV3-1; CDR3aa: CASSQVLRTGSSYNEQFF; CDR3nt: TGTGCCAGCAGCCAAGTCCTCCGGACAGGCAGCTCCTACAATGAGCAGTTCTTC
d_gene: NA; abundance: NA; j_gene: TRBJ1-1; v_gene: TRBV5-4; CDR3aa: CASSLLRTANTEAFF; CDR3nt: TGTGCCAGCAGCTTGCTTCGGACAGCGAACACTGAAGCTTTCTTT
d_gene: TRBD2; abundance: NA; j_gene: TRBJ2-1; v_gene: TRBV20-1; CDR3aa: CSARKRGDLAVNEQFF; CDR3nt: TGCAGTGCTAGAAAGCGGGGTGATTTGGCGGTAAATGAGCAGTTCTTC
d_gene: TRBD2; abundance: few; j_gene: TRBJ2-1; v_gene: TRBV4-1; CDR3aa: CASSQREGRNEQFF; CDR3nt: TGCGCCAGCAGCCAACGGGAGGGGCGTAATGAGCAGTTCTTC
d_gene: TRBD1; abundance: NA; j_gene: TRBJ2-5; v_gene: TRBV7-3; CDR3aa: CASSRGQGNLETQYF; CDR3nt: TGTGCCAGCAGCCGGGGACAGGGAAATTTAGAGACCCAGTACTTC
d_gene: TRBD2; abundance: NA; j_gene: TRBJ2-1; v_gene: TRBV4-2; CDR3aa: CASSQAPTSGEDNEQFF; CDR3nt: TGTGCCAGCAGCCAAGCCCCCACTAGCGGGGAAGACAATGAGCAGTTCTTC
d_gene: TRBD1; abundance: few; j_gene: TRBJ1-2; v_gene: TRBV20-1; CDR3aa: CSATGQGPYTF; CDR3nt: TGCAGTGCTACCGGACAGGGACCCTACACCTTC
d_gene: NA; abundance: many; j_gene: TRBJ2-1; v_gene: TRBV12-3/TRBV12-4; CDR3aa: CASSLQGEQFF; CDR3nt: TGTGCCAGCAGTTTACAGGGGGAGCAGTTCTTC
d_gene: NA; abundance: NA; j_gene: TRBJ2-1; v_gene: TRBV7-2; CDR3aa: CASSARVSEQFF; CDR3nt: TGTGCCAGCAGCGCACGGGTGTCCGAGCAGTTCTTC
d_gene: NA; abundance: few; j_gene: TRBJ2-5; v_gene: TRBV4-1; CDR3aa: CASSQNGQETQYF; CDR3nt: TGCGCCAGCAGCCAAAACGGGCAAGAGACCCAGTACTTC
d_gene: NA; abundance: NA; j_gene: TRBJ2-3; v_gene: TRBV20-1; CDR3aa: CSAPEAPRDTQYF; CDR3nt: TGCAGTGCTCCCGAGGCTCCCCGGGATACGCAGTATTTT
d_gene: NA; abundance: NA; j_gene: TRBJ1-2; v_gene: TRBV5-1; CDR3aa: CASSLQGRANYGYTF; CDR3nt: TGCGCCAGCAGCCTCCAGGGGCGGGCTAACTATGGCTACACCTTC
d_gene: TRBD2; abundance: few; j_gene: TRBJ2-7; v_gene: TRBV6-5; CDR3aa: CASRAPGGSYEQYF; CDR3nt: TGTGCCAGCAGAGCCCCGGGAGGCTCCTACGAGCAGTACTTC
d_gene: NA; abundance: many; j_gene: TRBJ2-1; v_gene: TRBV12-3/TRBV12-4; CDR3aa: CASSSPIAGYNEQFF; CDR3nt: TGTGCCAGCAGCTCCCCCATTGCGGGATACAATGAGCAGTTCTTC
d_gene: NA; abundance: once; j_gene: TRBJ1-2; v_gene: TRBV28; CDR3aa: CASSLGALGGYTF; CDR3nt: TGTGCCAGCAGTTTAGGGGCTTTAGGAGGCTACACCTTC
d_gene: NA; abundance: NA; j_gene: TRBJ1-4; v_gene: TRBV30; CDR3aa: CACPTRGDEKLFF; CDR3nt: TGTGCCTGCCCAACAAGGGGGGATGAAAAACTGTTTTTT
d_gene: NA; abundance: few; j_gene: TRBJ2-5; v_gene: TRBV27; CDR3aa: CASSPSMGPSRETQYF; CDR3nt: TGTGCCAGCAGTCCGTCTATGGGTCCTAGTAGGGAGACCCAGTACTTC
d_gene: TRBD2; abundance: few; j_gene: TRBJ2-3; v_gene: TRBV7-6; CDR3aa: CASSSGRAGGPSDTQYF; CDR3nt: TGTGCCAGCAGCTCCGGCCGAGCGGGGGGGCCATCTGATACGCAGTATTTT
d_gene: NA; abundance: NA; j_gene: TRBJ2-7; v_gene: TRBV28; CDR3aa: CTSSLAPSGGGEQYF; CDR3nt: TGTACCAGCAGTTTAGCCCCTTCGGGGGGCGGCGAGCAGTACTTC
d_gene: NA; abundance: NA; j_gene: TRBJ1-5; v_gene: TRBV25-1; CDR3aa: CASSDVEGQFNQPQHF; CDR3nt: TGTGCCAGCAGTGACGTCGAAGGACAGTTCAATCAGCCCCAGCATTTT
d_gene: TRBD1; abundance: NA; j_gene: TRBJ2-7; v_gene: TRBV4-2; CDR3aa: CASSQEIGQGQYEQYF; CDR3nt: TGTGCCAGCAGCCAAGAGATAGGACAGGGTCAGTACGAGCAGTACTTC